The sequence of this T cell receptor beta chain was determined in a study of blood T cells in healthy people across ages (dated by TCRdb to about 2015). About the investigation overall: Template switching captured roughly one uniquely barcoded TCR beta cDNA molecule per two T cells in model experiments. To track age-related changes in TCR beta repertoire diversity, the study relied on deep sequencing normalized with unique cDNA molecular identifiers. The donors were split into four age groups: young (average around 15 years), middle-aged (39), aged (roughly 68) and long-lived (roughly 86). To avoid experimental bias, donors of different ages were randomly spread across the sequencing lanes. Two additional independent replicas of 1 million unique cDNA reads from the same blood draw were analyzed for two donors (one aged 18 to 30 and one aged 80 or older). Beyond this particular receptor, the publication reports: Estimates of total diversity based on one million sequenced T cells were regarded as lower bounds and as underestimates. There was a strong correlation between observed TCR beta diversity and the percentage of naive T cells measured by flow cytometry. Since profiling was done on bulk unsorted PBMCs, naive and antigen-experienced compartments could not be conclusively compared. The long-lived group showed more naive CD4+ T cells, fewer expanded clones and increased TCR diversity than the aged group, suggesting age selection. Donor CMV infection status was unknown, potentially confounding age-related changes in expanded clonotypes. As age increased, observed TCR beta diversity per million T cells dropped in a roughly linear way, and a significant reduction was already evident by age 40.

This clonotype was counted ten times or more. The antigen it binds to is not known. No base-level quality is on record; no much larger clone is a single base apart. The approximately 39 donors, aged roughly 6 to 95 years, were systemically healthy Caucasian individuals from Russia. Each donor gave ten milliliters of peripheral blood, collected into EDTA-treated Vacutainer tubes. PBMCs were isolated by Ficoll-Paque density-gradient centrifugation, with at least 6 million obtained per sample. Trizol reagent was used to extract total RNA from PBMCs, with at least 5.5 micrograms per sample. For every donor, an aliquot of PBMCs went through flow cytometry to measure the percentages of naive CD45RAhigh/CD27high T cells. Taken from cysteine to phenylalanine, the CDR3 has 16 residues. Kept here is only the CDR3 DNA, which spans 48 bases and is read in frame from base 1. Trimming leaves V shorter by 2 bases and J shorter by 2 bases, with the junction holding 5 bases beyond the gene matches. CDR1 ENHRY and CDR2 SYGVKD are derived from the germline V gene.

Libraries were constructed by 5' RACE. Instrument on record: Illumina HiSeq 2500. The second PCR ran for about 6 to 12 cycles and used a J-beta primer mix along with a sample-barcoded 5' primer. Each TCR beta cDNA molecule received a unique molecular identifier from a template-switch 5' adaptor carrying 12 random nucleotides. At least 2.5 million CDR3-containing paired-end reads were obtained from each sample. All of the RNA was converted into first-strand cDNA using the Mint cDNA synthesis kit, with a TRBC-specific oligonucleotide serving as the primer. Following uracil-DNA glycosylase treatment, all cDNA underwent a first 18-cycle PCR with the universal primers M1SS and BC2_uni_R. Per the authors' processing: For normalization, 1 million high-quality reads, each with a distinct molecular identifier, were randomly selected from each sample. Reads with shared molecular identifiers were discarded instead of being binned into consensus sequences. MiTCR, run with a Q25 quality threshold and the strictest error-elimination algorithm, handled CDR3 identification, clonotype clustering and error correction. Lower-bound total TCR beta diversity was estimated with a nonparametric unseen species model using Euler transformation. In TCRdb, the public reads were trimmed at Q25 with fastp and aligned with MiXCR, with productive beta chains retained. Duplicate CDR3 protein sequences are folded into a single record with the most common DNA and genes. The V and J calls come from TCRdb's annotation, not from the publication. The sample table contains hundreds of thousands of distinct CDR3 sequences; only one count was recorded for about 44% of them. The top ten constitute over 10% of the sample.

The sequence is built from TRBV10-3 and TRBJ2-3, with TRBD1 matching 9 junction bases. The sequence came from a young man in good health. Sequencing was carried out using blood. The DNA sequence follows: TGTGCCATCAGTGAGCCCGGGACAGGGATCACAGATACGCAGTATTTT. It codes for CAISEPGTGITDTQYF.